Following are 32 T cell receptor beta chains from one sample sequenced in a study of post-analysis software for immune sequencing data (dated by TCRdb to 2013 to 2016). The time point tag for this specimen amounts to: second blood draw from one MS patient after hematopoietic stem cell transplantation. Library preparation used PCR. The instrument was an Illumina HiSeq 2500. To reduce PCR and sequencing biases, unique molecular identifiers were built into the TCR beta cDNA libraries. TCRdb applied fastp at Q25 and MiXCR to the public reads, then kept only in-frame beta chains. One record per CDR3 amino acid sequence lists the most common genes and DNA. Counted in this sample were under 200,000 distinct CDR3 sequences; about 34% of them appeared once. Clones ranked in the top ten supply 25% to 35% of the sample. The sequencing here drew on blood, taken after autologous hematopoietic stem cell transplantation. The receptors come from a girl aged 10-17 years with multiple sclerosis. Donor details come from another sample of the same person, matched by shared clones.

This clonotype has at least ten counts. The rearrangement uses TRBV9 and TRBJ2-7; the match to TRBD2 covers 15 bases. CDR3 length equals 17 residues. Germline trimming cut 4 bases from V and 2 bases from J; bases unmatched to any gene: 7. The germline V gene encodes CDR1 SGDLS and CDR2 YYNGEE. Here the CDR3 reads CASSPGLAGGLTYEQYF. The CDR3 DNA reads TGTGCCAGCAGCCCGGGACTAGCGGGAGGACTTACCTACGAGCAGTACTTC. The full variable domain, rest sourced from reference TRBV9 and TRBJ2-7, is DSGVTQTPKHLITATGQRVTLRCSPRSGDLSVYWYQQSLDQGLQFLIQYYNGEERAKGNILERFSAQQFPDLHSELNLSSLELGDSALYFCASSPGLAGGLTYEQYFGPGTRLTVT.

The CDR3 DNA follows: TGCGCCAGCAGCTTGCACAGGGGAGAGACCCAGTACTTC. Residues: CASSLHRGETQYF. The chain links TRBV5-1 to TRBJ2-5; TRBD1 aligns across 7 bases. The germline V gene has CDR1 SGHRS and CDR2 YFSETQ. The CDR3 covers 13 residues. With 1 base clipped from V and 4 bases from J, the junction kept 1 base outside the gene matches.

The V gene is TRBV15, the J gene TRBJ1-5; a weak D match, TRBD1 (5 bases). The CDR3 consists of 17 residues. The germline V and J ends were trimmed by 0 bases and 1 base, with 13 bases remaining between them. The V gene's germline CDR1 is LNHNV and CDR2 YYDKDF (reference sequence). The DNA of the CDR3 is TGTGCCACCAGCAGAGATAGGAGTTCAGGGAGCAATCAGCCCCAGCATTTT. This encodes CATSRDRSSGSNQPQHF.

In its sample, this clonotype was seen a few times. The chain employs TRBV20-1 and TRBJ1-1; possible D gene TRBD1, 6 bases. Germline V lookup: CDR1 DFQATT, CDR2 SNEGSKA (reference sequence). This CDR3 has 13 residues. V dropped 5 bases and J dropped 4 bases, with 14 bases sitting between them. CDR3 amino acids: CSARSGAGTEAFF. The CDR3 DNA reads TGCAGTGCTCGATCGGGGGCCGGCACTGAAGCTTTCTTT.

This clonotype was counted ten times or more. The chain is built from TRBV20-1 and TRBJ1-4; possible D gene TRBD1, 5 bases. Trimming removed 0 bases at V and 3 bases at J, with 11 bases between. The CDR3 is made up of 15 amino acids. CDR1 is DFQATT and CDR2 is SNEGSKA in the germline V gene (reference sequence). CDR3 in amino acids: CSARDRGAANEKLFF. The CDR3 DNA is TGCAGTGCTAGAGATCGAGGGGCGGCTAATGAAAAACTGTTTTTT.

The V and J genes are TRBV6-2 or TRBV6-3 and TRBJ2-1, with a tentative D call TRBD2 (6 bases). This CDR3 is built from 15 residues. Germline V gene sequence: CDR1 MNHEY, CDR2 SVGEGT. V shed 7 bases and J shed 1 base, with 14 bases lying between them. The CDR3 region has the DNA TGTGCCAGCACCCGAGGCGGGAAGTCCTACAATGAGCAGTTCTTC. This translates into CASTRGGKSYNEQFF.

The chain uses TRBV29-1 and TRBJ2-3, with unresolved D. CDR1 is SQVTM and CDR2 is ANQGSEA in the germline V gene. The CDR3 extends over 11 amino acids. V lost 4 bases, J lost 5 bases, and 7 bases lay in between. The DNA for the CDR3 is TGCAGCGTTGGGTTCGGAGATACGCAGTATTTT. Its translation is CSVGFGDTQYF.

This clonotype came up a few times. J is TRBJ2-7 and V is TRBV4-3; D unresolved. This CDR3 has 15 residues. CDR1 is LGHNA and CDR2 is YSLEER in the germline V gene. V was shortened by 0 bases and J by 1 base, with 10 bases between the two germline ends. For the CDR3, the DNA is TGCGCCAGCAGCCAAGACGTCATTTCTTCCTACGAGCAGTACTTC. It codes for CASSQDVISSYEQYF.

The rearrangement joins TRBV10-3 to TRBJ2-1; 8 bases match TRBD2. The CDR3 runs 16 residues. J was trimmed by 3 bases and V by 3 bases; bases with no gene match: 7. Germline V CDR1 and CDR2: ENHRY, SYGVKD. The CDR3 coding sequence is TGTGCCATCAGTGACTCAGCGGGAGTGGTCTACAATGAGCAGTTCTTC. Encoded protein: CAISDSAGVVYNEQFF.

J is TRBJ2-7 and V is TRBV6-5; D perhaps matches TRBD1 (5 bases). This CDR3 contains 15 residues. In germline, CDR1 is MNHEY, CDR2 SVGAGI. V was clipped by 0 bases and J by 7 bases, with 16 bases between them. CDR3 in amino acids: CASSYSRGRAEEQYF. The CDR3 DNA follows: TGTGCCAGCAGTTACTCCCGCGGCAGGGCGGAGGAGCAGTACTTC.

This clonotype was observed a handful of times. Written as DNA, the CDR3 is TGCGCCAGCAGCTTGGAAGGGACTAGCTTCGGAGAGACCCAGTACTTC. This sequence encodes CASSLEGTSFGETQYF. The V and J genes are TRBV5-1 and TRBJ2-5; the match to TRBD2 covers 9 bases. In germline, CDR1 is SGHRS, CDR2 YFSETQ. The CDR3 is made up of 16 amino acids. With V trimmed by 0 bases and J by 4 bases, 7 bases remained unmatched.

Comment on this clonotype: One end of the junction varies from germline; a read error may be responsible. The V call is TRBV7-7, the J call TRBJ2-2; a possible D gene is TRBD2 (6 bases). Germline-derived CDR1 and CDR2 are SSHAT and FNYEAQ (reference sequence). The CDR3 extends over 17 amino acids. The CDR3 here is CASSLVFSGINTGELFF. The DNA of the CDR3 is TGTGCTAGCAGCTTAGTATTTAGCGGAATTAACACCGGGGAGCTGTTTTTT.

The chain employs TRBV27 and TRBJ1-5; D unresolved. Trimming pared 2 bases from V and 2 bases from J, leaving 13 bases between. Germline CDR1 is MNHEY and CDR2 is SMNVEV (reference sequence). This CDR3 has 16 residues. The CDR3 sequence: CASSLKAAAGNQPQHF. Here the CDR3 DNA reads TGTGCCAGCAGTTTAAAGGCTGCGGCTGGCAATCAGCCCCAGCATTTT.

The chain joins TRBV29-1 to TRBJ2-1; D not resolved. V lost 6 bases, J lost 0 bases, and 18 bases lay in between. The V gene's germline CDR1 is SQVTM and CDR2 ANQGSEA. The CDR3 loop spans 16 amino acids. CDR3 amino acids: CSVALPVSGSYNEQFF. Here the CDR3 DNA reads TGCAGCGTCGCACTGCCGGTGAGTGGCTCCTACAATGAGCAGTTCTTC.

The V call is TRBV20-1, the J call TRBJ2-7, with D maybe TRBD2 (6 bases). The CDR3 is 10 amino acids. Germline V lookup: CDR1 DFQATT, CDR2 SNEGSKA (reference sequence). Trimming stripped 3 bases from V and 6 bases from J, with 6 bases between. The CDR3 nucleotides read TGCAGTGCTAGGGGACTCGAGCAGTACTTC. Translation gives CSARGLEQYF.

This rearrangement joins TRBV10-1 to TRBJ2-1, with D unclear. The ends were cut back, 8 bases at V and 7 bases at J, with 18 bases in the middle. This CDR3 has 14 amino acids. Germline V gene data show CDR1 as WNHNN and CDR2 as SYGVQD (reference sequence). The CDR3 coding sequence is TGCGCCAGCGGCCCAGGCGGCCAAGGGAATGAGCAGTTCTTC. It yields the protein CASGPGGQGNEQFF.

Only a few counts were recorded for this clonotype. This chain uses TRBV9 with TRBJ1-2; D is ambiguous. The germline V gene encodes CDR1 SGDLS and CDR2 YYNGEE. This CDR3 is built from 13 residues. Trimming removed 6 bases at V and 4 bases at J, with 13 bases between. The chain's CDR3 is CASTKGALYGYTF. Here the CDR3 DNA reads TGTGCCAGCACCAAGGGAGCCCTCTATGGCTACACCTTC.

The V call is TRBV27, the J call TRBJ2-1; D gene uncertain. V was cut by 7 bases and J by 6 bases, with 13 bases left in between. The germline CDR1 and CDR2 sequences are MNHEY and SMNVEV (reference sequence). The CDR3 is 13 amino acids. CDR3 residues: CASNPGPGNEQFF. The DNA of the CDR3 is TGTGCCAGCAACCCCGGACCCGGCAATGAGCAGTTCTTC.

The rearrangement joins TRBV9 to TRBJ1-5, with unresolved D. The CDR3 totals 15 residues. V dropped 3 bases and J dropped 6 bases, with 16 bases sitting between them. Germline loops: CDR1 SGDLS, CDR2 YYNGEE. CDR3 loop: CASSARGEGSQPQHF. CDR3 coding DNA: TGTGCCAGCAGCGCCCGTGGGGAGGGCAGTCAGCCCCAGCATTTT.

This clonotype has only a few counts. This sequence joins TRBV7-6 and TRBJ2-1; 7 bases agree with TRBD2. V shed 1 base, J shed 3 bases, and the junction held 6 bases outside the gene matches. CDR3 length equals 16 residues. In germline, CDR1 is SGHVS, CDR2 FNYEAQ. This CDR3 is CASSLVVGLLYNEQFF. The CDR3 DNA is TGTGCCAGCAGCTTAGTAGTGGGACTACTCTACAATGAGCAGTTCTTC.

This chain uses TRBV7-9 with TRBJ2-5; D remains unclear. The CDR3 sequence is 14 residues long. Germline CDR1 SEHNR, CDR2 FQNEAQ (reference sequence). V was shortened by 1 base and J by 1 base, with 7 bases between the two germline ends. CDR3 in DNA: TGTGCCAGCAGCTTAGGCGGACCCCAAGAGACCCAGTACTTC. This encodes CASSLGGPQETQYF.

On this clonotype: A read error may explain this, as a much larger clone is one base away. The chain carries TRBV7-9 and TRBJ2-1; 7 nucleotides line up with TRBD2. The DNA end lines up better with TRBJ2-7; the J call may be wrong. There are 14 residues in the CDR3. CDR1 SEHNR and CDR2 FQNEAQ come from the germline V gene (reference sequence). CDR3 in DNA: TGTGCCAGCAGCTTAGCAGCGGGATACAATGAGCAGTACTTC. This codes for CASSLAAGYNEQYF.

In nucleotides, the CDR3 is TGCAGCGCTCGGGACCCCAATCAGCCCCAGCATTTT. Its protein is CSARDPNQPQHF. This chain links TRBV29-1 with TRBJ1-5, with D perhaps matching TRBD1 (5 bases). This CDR3 contains 12 residues. Germline assignment: CDR1 SQVTM and CDR2 ANQGSEA. The V end lost 7 bases, the J end lost 3 bases, and 10 bases lay between the germline ends.

The genes are TRBV7-9 and TRBJ2-5; 14 bases line up with TRBD2. V lost 1 base to trimming and J lost 11 bases; unmatched junction nucleotides: 9. This CDR3 is built from 16 residues. The germline gives CDR1 SEHNR, CDR2 FQNEAQ (reference sequence). CDR3 region: CASSLGLAGGYDEQYF. The CDR3 region has the DNA TGTGCCAGCAGCTTAGGACTAGCGGGAGGGTATGATGAGCAGTACTTC. The entire variable domain, with the rest obtained from reference TRBV7-9 and TRBJ2-5, is as follows: DTGVSQNPRHKITKRGQNVTFRCDPISEHNRLYWYRQTLGQGPEFLTYFQNEAQLEKSRLLSDRFSAERPKGSFSTLEIQRTEQGDSAMYLCASSLGLAGGYDEQYFGPGTRLLVL.

The gene calls are TRBV20-1 and TRBJ2-5; the match to TRBD1 covers 11 bases. Per germline, CDR1 DFQATT and CDR2 SNEGSKA (reference sequence). After removal of 4 bases from V and 14 bases from J, the junction contained 18 bases not matched to a gene. CDR3 length: 15 residues. CDR3 DNA sequence: TGCAGTGCTAACCCGGGACAGGGGGTCCCCTACGAGCATTACTTC. Amino acid sequence: CSANPGQGVPYEHYF.

The rearrangement joins TRBV7-2 to TRBJ2-3, with 9 positions matching TRBD2. The CDR3 spans 19 residues. Germline CDR1 SGHTA, CDR2 FQGNSA. J lost 2 bases, V lost 3 bases, and 15 bases had no gene match. CDR3 region: CASSFLLAGMGTHTDTQYF. CDR3 nucleotide sequence: TGTGCCAGCAGCTTTCTTCTAGCGGGGATGGGGACTCACACAGATACGCAGTATTTT.

The J gene is TRBJ2-1, the V gene TRBV7-2; D tentatively reads TRBD1 or TRBD2 (5 bases each). V was cut by 6 bases and J by 3 bases, with 15 bases left in between. The CDR3 consists of 15 residues. Per the germline V gene, CDR1 is SGHTA and CDR2 is FQGNSA. The CDR3, as DNA: TGTGCCAGCAGTCGGGACGGGCTTATCTACAATGAGCAGTTCTTC. It specifies CASSRDGLIYNEQFF.

This clonotype has more than one count but fewer than ten. The rearrangement joins TRBV6-5 to TRBJ2-6, with D unclear. Trimming removed 2 bases from V and 1 base from J, with 3 bases in between. This CDR3 spans 14 amino acids. From germline, CDR1 is MNHEY and CDR2 SVGAGI. CDR3 in amino acids: CASSYPSGANVLTF. The CDR3 DNA reads TGTGCCAGCAGTTACCCGTCTGGGGCCAACGTCCTGACTTTC.

This clonotype was counted between two and nine times. The J gene is TRBJ1-2, the V gene TRBV10-2; perhaps TRBD1 as D (5 bases). Trimming cost V 8 bases and J 3 bases, with 16 bases left between them. CDR3 size: 14 residues. The germline CDR1 and CDR2 sequences are WSHSY and SAAADI. The CDR3 is CASAGDAEYYGYTF. The CDR3, as DNA: TGCGCCAGCGCCGGGGACGCAGAGTACTATGGCTACACCTTC.

This clonotype was counted only a few times. The CDR3 DNA follows: TGTGCCAGCAGCTCCCACGGACAGGGGAGAGAGCAGTACTTC. Amino acid sequence: CASSSHGQGREQYF. This chain uses TRBV13 with TRBJ2-7, with 9 bases lining up with TRBD1. After removal of 4 bases from V and 7 bases from J, the junction contained 8 bases not matched to a gene. CDR3 length equals 14 residues. Germline lookup yields CDR1 PRHDT and CDR2 FYEKMQ (reference sequence).

The rearrangement links TRBV6-6 to TRBJ2-1; the match to TRBD1 covers 10 bases. Germline V CDR1 and CDR2: MNHNY, SVGAGI (reference sequence). The CDR3 runs 13 residues. The V and J ends lost 6 bases and 9 bases, in that order; junction bases with no gene match: 5. The CDR3 DNA reads TGTGCCAGCAGCAGGGACAGGGGAAGTGAGCAGTTCTTC. Its protein product is CASSRDRGSEQFF.

The chain combines TRBV6-2 or TRBV6-3 with TRBJ2-6, with D tentatively TRBD2 (5 bases). Germline CDR1 and CDR2: MNHEY and SVGEGT. V was shortened by 10 bases and J by 0 bases, with 16 bases between the two germline ends. CDR3 length equals 16 residues. CDR3 residues: CATFSRGTSGANVLTF. Written as DNA, the CDR3 is TGTGCCACCTTTAGCCGGGGAACCTCTGGGGCCAACGTCCTGACTTTC.